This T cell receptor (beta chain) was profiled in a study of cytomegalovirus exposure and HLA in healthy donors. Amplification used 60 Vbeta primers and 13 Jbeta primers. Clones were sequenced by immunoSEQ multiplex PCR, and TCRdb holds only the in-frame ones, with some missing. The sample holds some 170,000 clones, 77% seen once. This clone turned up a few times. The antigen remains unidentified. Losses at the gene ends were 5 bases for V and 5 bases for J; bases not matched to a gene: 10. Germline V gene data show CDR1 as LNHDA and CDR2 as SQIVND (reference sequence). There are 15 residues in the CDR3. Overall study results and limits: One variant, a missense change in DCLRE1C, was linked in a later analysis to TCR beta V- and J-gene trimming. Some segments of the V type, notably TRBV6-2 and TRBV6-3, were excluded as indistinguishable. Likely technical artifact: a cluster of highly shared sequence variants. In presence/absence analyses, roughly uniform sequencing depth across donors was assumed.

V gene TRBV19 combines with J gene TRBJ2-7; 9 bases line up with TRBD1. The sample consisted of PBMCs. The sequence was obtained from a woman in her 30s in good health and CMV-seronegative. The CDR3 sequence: CASSPLSGTGNEQYF. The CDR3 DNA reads TGTGCCAGTAGTCCCCTTTCCGGGACAGGGAACGAGCAGTACTTC.